This T cell receptor beta chain is from a study of CXCR3-negative and CXCR3-positive naive CD8 T cells. Findings and caveats of the study: Naive subsets showed comparable surface CD5, and TCR interaction strength was also inferred from TRB CDR3 physicochemistry. Naive cells positive for CXCR3 carried more hydrophobic TRB CDR3s than CXCR3-negative ones. For naive cells, CXCR3-negative and CXCR3-positive subsets had similar TRBV-TRBJ usage; for memory cells, usage differed. Most assays used freshly isolated PBMCs, as cryopreservation partially reduced CXCR3.

Among CD8+ T cells, naive ones were CD45RO-CCR7+CD27+CD95-. A word on this clonotype: Its specificity is not known.

The libraries of TRB cDNA were prepared using 5' RACE with UMI labels. From the 5' RACE reads, TCRdb lists one entry per CDR3 protein and no DNA. Its clone listing holds some 130,000 distinct CDR3 sequences. CDR3 length equals 16 residues. The source of this sequence is a human donor in good health. Some clones in this sample may be carry-over from other donors' samples. This sequence joins TRBV12-3 or TRBV12-4 and TRBJ1-6. Sequences were obtained from naive CXCR3+ CD8+ T cells from blood. Sample subset: CD45RO-CCR7+CD27+CD95- naive CD8+ T cells expressing CXCR3 (TNR3+). This CDR3 reads CASSLSGHPYNSPLHF.